Following are 29 T cell receptor beta chains from one sample sequenced in a study of T-cell reconstitution after alpha-beta-depleted transplantation in children. Researchers prepared the TCRbeta library using unique molecular identifiers, the study reports. Via MiXCR, TCRdb re-called the PCR reads, giving one row per CDR3 protein. This table has hundreds of thousands of distinct CDR3 sequences, around 17% appearing once. Source: PBMCs from the stem cell graft donor, taken from the stem cell graft. These receptors came from a human donor who donated a stem cell graft to a child with acute myeloid leukemia.

The sample holds many counts of this clonotype. The rearrangement uses TRBV29-1 and TRBJ1-2; unclear D gene. This CDR3 contains 11 residues. Trimming left V 3 bases short and J 4 bases short, with 6 bases between. Germline CDR1 reads SQVTM; CDR2 reads ANQGSEA. The chain's CDR3 is CSVDGGYGYTF. CDR3 DNA: TGCAGCGTTGATGGCGGCTATGGCTACACCTTC. The full variable domain, with the rest looked up from reference TRBV29-1 and TRBJ1-2, is SAVISQKPSRDICQRGTSLTIQCQVDSQVTMMFWYRQQPGQSLTLIATANQGSEATYESGFVIDKFPISRPNLTFSTLTVSNMSPEDSSIYLCSVDGGYGYTFGSGTRLTVV.

The table lists this clonotype with many counts. The chain couples TRBV7-6 to TRBJ1-6; D is ambiguous. In germline, CDR1 is SGHVS, CDR2 FNYEAQ. The CDR3 runs 13 residues. Trimming pared 5 bases from V and 10 bases from J, leaving 12 bases between. The CDR3 spells CASSQVAESPLHF. Written as DNA, the CDR3 is TGTGCCAGCAGCCAGGTGGCGGAATCACCCCTCCACTTT.

Only a few counts were recorded for this clonotype. The chain recombines TRBV18 with TRBJ2-7; 7 bases are a match to TRBD2. The CDR3 has 12 amino acids. The V and J ends lost 6 bases and 3 bases, in that order; junction bases with no gene match: 2. From germline, CDR1 is KGHSH and CDR2 LQKENI. The chain's CDR3 is CASSPGGYEQYV. CDR3 coding DNA: TGTGCCAGCTCCCCGGGGGGCTACGAGCAGTACGTC.

This rearrangement joins TRBV11-2 to TRBJ2-7, with 7 positions matching TRBD1. The ends lost 0 bases at V and 0 bases at J; junction bases unmatched: 5. CDR1 is SGHAT and CDR2 is FQNNGV in the germline V gene. This CDR3 is built from 16 residues. The CDR3 DNA sequence: TGTGCCAGCAGCTTAGATTGGGACAGAAGCTCCTACGAGCAGTACTTC. The encoded protein is CASSLDWDRSSYEQYF.

On this clonotype itself: The junction does not match germline at one end; this may be a read error. V usage is TRBV5-1 and J usage is TRBJ2-3; possibly TRBD1 or TRBD2 for D (5 bases each). CDR1 SGHRS and CDR2 YFSETQ come from the germline V gene. The CDR3 contains 16 residues. The CDR3 DNA reads TGCGCCAGCAGATTGGAAACAGGACTTAGCACAGATACGCAGTATTTT. Translated, it gives CASRLETGLSTDTQYF.

This clonotype was seen a few times. The genes are TRBV4-3 and TRBJ2-5; D ambiguous. This CDR3 contains 13 residues. In germline, CDR1 is LGHNA, CDR2 YSLEER. Trimming took 1 base from V and 5 from J, leaving 8 bases between them. The CDR3 sequence: CASSQGHGETQYF. The CDR3 DNA reads TGCGCCAGCAGCCAAGGACACGGGGAGACCCAGTACTTC.

This clonotype came up many times. The J gene is TRBJ2-5, the V gene TRBV20-1; 9 nucleotides match TRBD2. The CDR3 totals 14 residues. With V trimmed by 0 bases and J by 5 bases, 4 bases remained unmatched. Germline CDR1 DFQATT, CDR2 SNEGSKA (reference sequence). CDR3 protein: CSARDMLAGETQYF. The CDR3, as DNA: TGCAGTGCTAGAGATATGCTAGCGGGGGAGACCCAGTACTTC.

With respect to this clonotype: This clone may be a read error of a much larger clone one base away. The V call is TRBV7-2, the J call TRBJ2-2, with D uncertain. The CDR3 extends over 14 amino acids. Germline CDR1 SGHTA, CDR2 FQGNSA. Trimming shortened V by 5 bases and J by 2 bases, and 9 bases separated the two germline ends. The CDR3 region has the DNA TGTACCAGCAGCCCGGCCCACAACACCGGGGAGCTGTTTTTT. Its protein product is CTSSPAHNTGELFF.

This clonotype was observed many times. This chain uses TRBV20-1 with TRBJ1-6; TRBD1 agrees at 7 bases. CDR1 is DFQATT, CDR2 SNEGSKA, per germline (reference sequence). V dropped 0 bases and J dropped 10; count of bases not matched to a gene: 15. CDR3 size: 17 residues. The CDR3 loop is CSARDPGRAGQRSPLHF. The DNA for the CDR3 is TGCAGTGCTAGAGATCCAGGCAGGGCGGGACAGAGATCACCCCTCCACTTT.

This clonotype has at least ten counts. The J gene is TRBJ2-1, the V gene TRBV20-1, with D unresolved. The CDR3 is made up of 13 amino acids. The germline gives CDR1 DFQATT, CDR2 SNEGSKA (reference sequence). The V end lost 0 bases, the J end lost 10 bases, and 13 bases lay between the germline ends. CDR3 loop: CSARDKPWSEQFF. Here the CDR3 DNA reads TGCAGTGCTAGAGATAAACCATGGAGCGAGCAGTTCTTC.

In this sample, this clonotype turned up a few times. The gene calls are TRBV5-1 and TRBJ2-1; D possibly matches TRBD1 or TRBD2 (5 bases each). This CDR3 has 15 amino acids. Trimming stripped 0 bases from V and 7 bases from J, with 14 bases between. Germline CDR1 and CDR2: SGHRS and YFSETQ. The CDR3 protein is CASSLASGTLNEQFF. Here the CDR3 DNA reads TGCGCCAGCAGCTTGGCCTCCGGGACCTTGAATGAGCAGTTCTTC.

This clonotype showed up many times. Here the CDR3 DNA reads TGTGCCAGCAGTGACCCCCTCGGGCTAGCGGCGAATGAGCAGTTCTTC. This gives the protein CASSDPLGLAANEQFF. This chain uses TRBV25-1 with TRBJ2-1; TRBD2 aligns across 7 bases. The CDR3 is 16 residues long. V was clipped by 3 bases and J by 7 bases; unmatched bases: 12. CDR1 and CDR2 (germline): MGHDK, SYGVNS.

The CDR3 reads CASSLRLSGTGFTGELFF. The CDR3 coding sequence is TGCGCCAGCAGCTTGCGGCTTTCTGGGACAGGGTTCACCGGGGAGCTGTTTTTT. The rearrangement joins TRBV5-1 to TRBJ2-2, with 9 bases aligning to TRBD1. This CDR3 is built from 18 residues. Germline V lookup: CDR1 SGHRS, CDR2 YFSETQ. Losses at the gene ends were 1 base for V and 4 bases for J; bases not matched to a gene: 11.

The chain carries TRBV21-1 and TRBJ2-5; the table's D call TRBD2 went unverified against the DNA. TRBV21-1 is tagged as a pseudogene. The CDR3 extends over 17 amino acids. The CDR3 DNA follows: TGTGCCAGCAGCTCGAGGACTAGCGGGGGGCACCAAGAGACCCAGTACTTC. Translation gives CASSSRTSGGHQETQYF.

This clonotype was detected many times. CDR3 nucleotides: TGCAGTGCCACGGACAGGGGGCTTTCTGAAGCTTTCTTT. It specifies CSATDRGLSEAFF. This sequence joins TRBV20-1 and TRBJ1-1; 11 nucleotides match TRBD1. V trimming: 6 bases; J trimming: 6 bases; junction bases outside the gene matches: 6. The CDR3 runs to 13 residues. Germline loops: CDR1 DFQATT, CDR2 SNEGSKA (reference sequence).

This clonotype came up a few times. DNA of the CDR3: TGTGCCAGCAGTGAATCCTTGGGCAGGTTATCCAAGACCCAGTACTTC. Protein product: CASSESLGRLSKTQYF. The rearrangement links TRBV25-1 to TRBJ2-5, with D uncertain. Germline V lookup: CDR1 MGHDK, CDR2 SYGVNS. The CDR3 consists of 16 residues. V gave up 1 base and J gave up 6 bases, with 18 bases separating them.

This clonotype was counted ten times or more. This chain links TRBV20-1 with TRBJ1-4; no definite D call. Germline CDR1 and CDR2: DFQATT and SNEGSKA (reference sequence). The CDR3 extends over 12 amino acids. V gave up 0 bases and J gave up 5 bases, with 4 bases separating them. The CDR3 DNA is TGCAGTGCTAGAGACAGAAATGAAAAACTGTTTTTT. Its protein is CSARDRNEKLFF.

The genes are TRBV20-1 and TRBJ1-1, with D unresolved. Trimming took 0 bases from V and 1 from J, leaving 9 bases between them. CDR3 length: 14 amino acids. Germline V gene data show CDR1 as DFQATT and CDR2 as SNEGSKA (reference sequence). The CDR3 region has the DNA TGCAGTGCTAGAGAGCCTATCCGGAACACTGAAGCTTTCTTT. It encodes CSAREPIRNTEAFF.

This clonotype has ten or more counts. CDR3 DNA sequence: TGCGCCAGCACCCGACAGGGTGGGGACGATACGCAGTATTTT. Translated: CASTRQGGDDTQYF. V and J are TRBV5-1 and TRBJ2-3; TRBD1 matches at 7 bases. The CDR3 consists of 14 residues. Germline lookup yields CDR1 SGHRS and CDR2 YFSETQ. The V and J ends lost 6 bases and 6 bases, in that order; junction bases with no gene match: 10.

This clonotype appeared many times. The chain recombines TRBV7-2 with TRBJ2-1; no definite D call. Germline assignment: CDR1 SGHTA and CDR2 FQGNSA. The CDR3 sequence is 14 residues long. V was cut by 1 base and J by 4 bases, with 8 bases left in between. The CDR3 DNA reads as TGTGCCAGCAGCTTAGATACGGAGTACAATGAGCAGTTCTTC. Protein product: CASSLDTEYNEQFF.

On this clonotype itself: This clone may be a read error of a much larger clone one base away. This chain uses TRBV25-1 with TRBJ2-7; D call uncertain. Trimming stripped 4 bases from V and 7 bases from J, with 8 bases between. Germline lookup yields CDR1 MGHDK and CDR2 SYGVNS. The CDR3 covers 11 residues. The CDR3 DNA is TGTGCCAGCAGTGTAGGGTTTGAGCAGTACTTC. Translation: CASSVGFEQYF.

This clonotype was seen many times. The chain couples TRBV29-1 to TRBJ2-2, with 7 nucleotides matching TRBD2. Trimming cost V 6 bases and J 0 bases; bases outside gene matches: 4. CDR1 is SQVTM, CDR2 ANQGSEA, per germline. This CDR3 is built from 14 residues. This CDR3 reads CSVGGLTNTGELFF. The CDR3 nucleotides are TGCAGCGTGGGGGGACTAACGAACACCGGGGAGCTGTTTTTT.

Many counts were recorded for this clonotype. The V and J genes are TRBV6-5 and TRBJ2-1; no firm D call. V lost 8 bases and J lost 9, with 14 bases in between. The germline gives CDR1 MNHEY, CDR2 SVGAGI. This CDR3 is 12 amino acids long. CDR3 residues: CASSPPGLEQFF. The CDR3 DNA sequence: TGTGCCAGCTCACCGCCGGGTCTTGAGCAGTTCTTC.

This clonotype was seen ten or more times. The chain carries TRBV20-1 and TRBJ2-1; 9 bases fit TRBD2. CDR1 and CDR2 (germline): DFQATT, SNEGSKA (reference sequence). CDR3 length: 16 amino acids. J was trimmed by 6 bases and V by 6 bases; bases with no gene match: 15. CDR3 nucleotides: TGCAGTGCCGTGGCGCCGGGGGGACTAGCTTCCAATGAGCAGTTCTTC. It specifies CSAVAPGGLASNEQFF.

The chain uses TRBV11-2 and TRBJ2-5; 7 bases agree with TRBD2. The CDR3 runs 14 residues. Trimming cost V 4 bases and J 4 bases; bases outside gene matches: 6. From germline, CDR1 is SGHAT and CDR2 FQNNGV. The CDR3 region is CASSSGRGIETQYF. The CDR3 coding sequence is TGTGCCAGCAGCTCAGGGCGGGGGATAGAGACCCAGTACTTC.

This clonotype turned up a few times. V and J are TRBV20-1 and TRBJ2-7; 11 nucleotides match TRBD1. From germline, CDR1 is DFQATT and CDR2 SNEGSKA (reference sequence). V gave up 2 bases and J gave up 3 bases; unmatched junction bases: 3. The CDR3 loop spans 14 amino acids. The CDR3 DNA reads as TGCAGTGCTAGATTAGGGACAGGGGGCTACGAGCAGTACTTC. Encoded protein: CSARLGTGGYEQYF.

This clonotype appeared a few times. The rearrangement uses TRBV7-2 and TRBJ2-7; TRBD1 matches 10 bases. The CDR3 has 16 residues. Germline V gene data show CDR1 as SGHTA and CDR2 as FQGNSA. The V segment lost 2 bases and the J segment 1 base; nucleotides outside the gene matches: 5. CDR3 sequence (DNA): TGTGCCAGCAGCTTATGGACAGGGGGGAGATCCTACGAGCAGTACTTC. It yields the protein CASSLWTGGRSYEQYF.

This clonotype was counted between two and nine times. The chain recombines TRBV7-8 with TRBJ1-5; D may be TRBD1 (5 bases). Germline lookup yields CDR1 SGHVS and CDR2 FQNEAQ. The CDR3 spans 17 residues. Trimming stripped 1 base from V and 1 base from J, with 14 bases between. Here the CDR3 reads CASSLVAGRSSNQPQHF. In DNA, the CDR3 is TGTGCCAGCAGCTTAGTGGCAGGGAGGTCAAGCAATCAGCCCCAGCATTTT.

This clonotype came up many times. V gene TRBV20-1 combines with J gene TRBJ2-7; D remains ambiguous. Trimming pared 2 bases from V and 5 bases from J, leaving 10 bases between. The CDR3 contains 12 residues. Germline loops: CDR1 DFQATT, CDR2 SNEGSKA (reference sequence). The CDR3 loop reads CSARPLTNEQYV. Here the CDR3 DNA reads TGCAGTGCTAGACCCCTCACTAACGAGCAGTACGTC.